This T cell receptor beta chain derives from a study of beta chain features in type 1 diabetes. Study context: All samples together contributed about 100,000,000 sorted cells for examination.

Overall study findings and caveats: In these data, an HLA type influence on TCRB rearrangement remained unresolved.

The whole isolated RNA underwent reverse transcription, so sequencing captured expressed TCRB transcripts. The assay was immunoSEQ multiplex PCR, and TCRdb's table has in-frame clones only and misses some. The sample records almost 350,000 clones, 8% being singletons. A remark on this clone: Its specificity is not known.

Germline V gives CDR1 SGDLS, CDR2 YYNGEE. Trimming removed 4 bases at V and 4 bases at J, with 8 bases between. There are 12 residues in the CDR3. The gene calls are TRBV9 and TRBJ1-2, with unresolved D. The receptor was isolated from a woman in her late teens or twenties in good health. The material sequenced was central memory CD4+ T cells from blood. CDR3 in DNA: TGTGCCAGCAGCTCCGGGGTCTATGGCTACACCTTC. Protein product: CASSSGVYGYTF.